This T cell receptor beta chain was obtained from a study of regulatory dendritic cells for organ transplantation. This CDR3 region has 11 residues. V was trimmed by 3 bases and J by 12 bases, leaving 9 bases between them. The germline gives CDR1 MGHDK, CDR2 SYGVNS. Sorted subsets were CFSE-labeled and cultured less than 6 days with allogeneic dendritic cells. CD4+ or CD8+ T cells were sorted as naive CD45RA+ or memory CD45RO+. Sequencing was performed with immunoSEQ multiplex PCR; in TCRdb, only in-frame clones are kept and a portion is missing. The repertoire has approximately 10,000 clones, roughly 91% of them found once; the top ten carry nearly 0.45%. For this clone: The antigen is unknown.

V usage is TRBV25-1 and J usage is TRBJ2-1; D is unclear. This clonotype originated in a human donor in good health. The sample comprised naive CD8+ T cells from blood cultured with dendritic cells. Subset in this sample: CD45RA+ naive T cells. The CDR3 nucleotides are TGTGCCAGCAGTGACAGCAGCGTGCAGTTCTTC. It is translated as CASSDSSVQFF.